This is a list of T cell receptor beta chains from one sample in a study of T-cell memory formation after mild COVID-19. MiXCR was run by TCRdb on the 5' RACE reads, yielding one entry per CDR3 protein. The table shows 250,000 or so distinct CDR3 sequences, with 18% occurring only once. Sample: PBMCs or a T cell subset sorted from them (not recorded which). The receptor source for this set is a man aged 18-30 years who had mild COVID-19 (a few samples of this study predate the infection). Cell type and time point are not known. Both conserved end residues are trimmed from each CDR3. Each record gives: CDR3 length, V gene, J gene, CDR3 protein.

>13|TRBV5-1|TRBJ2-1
ASSLVGVVSNEQF
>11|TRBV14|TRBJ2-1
ASSSRGDNEQF
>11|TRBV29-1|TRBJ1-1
SVEDPGGTEAF
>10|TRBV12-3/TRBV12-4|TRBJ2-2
ASEQGGGELF
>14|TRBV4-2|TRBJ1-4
ASSQDSRTGGRRLF
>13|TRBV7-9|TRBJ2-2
ASSLWAGGSGELF
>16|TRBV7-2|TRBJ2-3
ASSFSPGTGLVTDTQY
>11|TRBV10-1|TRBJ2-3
ASSAGYTDTQY
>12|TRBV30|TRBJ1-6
AWSGTGLRAPLH
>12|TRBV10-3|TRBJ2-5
AIRGTGRKETQY
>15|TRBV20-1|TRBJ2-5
SARDARGGGGQETQY
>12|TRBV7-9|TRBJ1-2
ASSLTGNRYGYT
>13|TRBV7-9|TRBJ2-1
ASSLVASNHNEQF
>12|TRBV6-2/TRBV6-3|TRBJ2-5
ASSYWTGKETQY
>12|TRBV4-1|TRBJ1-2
ASSPGTPPEGYT
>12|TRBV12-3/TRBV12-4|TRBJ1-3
ASSSVGVGNTIY
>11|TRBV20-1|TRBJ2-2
SAPGQNTGELF
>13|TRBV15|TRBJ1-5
ATSVTTLQGQPQH
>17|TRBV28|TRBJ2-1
ASSFWSRVDRRGYNEQF
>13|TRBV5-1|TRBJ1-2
ASSPTGQDHYGYT
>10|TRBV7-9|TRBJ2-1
ASSRDLSEQF
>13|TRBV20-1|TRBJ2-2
SARDLGEDTGELF
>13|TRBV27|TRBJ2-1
ASSLGQGFYNEQF
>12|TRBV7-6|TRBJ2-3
ASSHLGHTDTQY
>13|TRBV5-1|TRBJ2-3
ASSWEGIPQDTQY
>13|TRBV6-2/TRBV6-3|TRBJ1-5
ASSPPRPSPKPQH
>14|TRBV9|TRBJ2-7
ASSVASDRGPYEQY
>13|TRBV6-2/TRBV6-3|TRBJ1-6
ASSYGQGPLSPLH
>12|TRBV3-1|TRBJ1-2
ASSQMTVDYGYT